The clone carrying this TCR beta chain was recorded a few times. This CDR3 is 15 amino acids long. The germline V gene encodes CDR1 SGHTA and CDR2 FQGNSA. V was shortened by 5 bases and J by 7 bases, with 15 bases between the two germline ends. This entry comes from a study of cytomegalovirus exposure and HLA in healthy donors. The PCR contained 60 Vbeta and 13 Jbeta primers. Repertoires were generated with immunoSEQ multiplex PCR, while TCRdb's copy carries only in-frame clones and drops some. This table holds approximately 190,000 clones, over 70% found once. Sequencing input: PBMCs. V and J are TRBV7-2 and TRBJ1-6, with a possible D match to TRBD1 (5 bases). The sequence derives from a man aged 45-65 years in good health and CMV-seronegative. The CDR3 sequence is CASSLGGGPNSPLHF. The CDR3, as DNA: TGTGCCAGCAGCCTGGGCGGGGGTCCCAATTCACCCCTCCACTTT.